Included here is one T cell receptor beta chain sequence, with context. The antigen remains unidentified. This entry comes from a study of cytomegalovirus exposure and HLA in healthy donors. Study findings and constraints: Later analysis suggested most CMV-associated TCR beta chains were HLA-restricted. Rarity characterized most TCR sequences, yet some public TCRs appeared in many donors. Some V segments, TRBV6-2 and TRBV6-3 among them, were indistinguishable and were therefore excluded.

Trimming left V 5 bases short and J 2 bases short, with 13 bases between. Germline loops: CDR1 SEHNR, CDR2 FQNEAQ (reference sequence). This CDR3 is built from 14 residues. The PCR was carried out with 60 Vbeta primers and 13 Jbeta primers. Sequenced by immunoSEQ multiplex PCR; TCRdb stores in-frame clones only, minus some. The table has 200,000 to 250,000 clones, 70% to 80% seen once; the top ten hold about 0.2%. Material: PBMCs. The chain is built from TRBV7-9 and TRBJ2-7; a possible D gene is TRBD1 (6 bases). This receptor was identified in a girl aged 2-10 years in good health and CMV-seronegative. CDR3 in amino acids: CASSASNRAYEQYF. In nucleotides, the CDR3 is TGTGCCAGCAGCGCTAGCAACAGGGCCTACGAGCAGTACTTC.